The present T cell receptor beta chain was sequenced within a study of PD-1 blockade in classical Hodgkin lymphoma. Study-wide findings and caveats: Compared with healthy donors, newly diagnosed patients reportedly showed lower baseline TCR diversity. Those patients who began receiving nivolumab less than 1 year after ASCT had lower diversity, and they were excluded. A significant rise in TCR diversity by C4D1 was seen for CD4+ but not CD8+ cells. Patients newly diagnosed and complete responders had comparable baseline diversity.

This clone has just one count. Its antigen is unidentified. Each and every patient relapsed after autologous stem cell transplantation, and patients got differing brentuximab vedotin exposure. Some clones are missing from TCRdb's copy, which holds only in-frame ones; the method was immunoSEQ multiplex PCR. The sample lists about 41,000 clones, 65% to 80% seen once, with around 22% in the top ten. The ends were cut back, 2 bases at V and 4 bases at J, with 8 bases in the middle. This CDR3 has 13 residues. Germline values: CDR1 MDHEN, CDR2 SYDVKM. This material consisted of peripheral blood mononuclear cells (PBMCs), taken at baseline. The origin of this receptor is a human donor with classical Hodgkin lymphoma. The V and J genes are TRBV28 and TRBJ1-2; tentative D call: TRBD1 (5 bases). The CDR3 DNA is TGTGCCAGCAGTTTAGACGGGACCTATGGCTACACCTTC. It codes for CASSLDGTYGYTF.